The source of this T cell receptor (beta chain) is a study of blood T cells in healthy people across ages. A second PCR, run for about 7 to 11 cycles, used a sample-barcoded 5' primer plus a J-beta primer mix. No fewer than 3 million CDR3-containing paired-end reads came from each sample. In TCRdb, the 5' RACE reads were re-called with MiXCR into one record per CDR3 protein. The sample holds over 1,300,000 distinct CDR3 sequences, 45% to 70% seen once. Findings and caveats of the study: Lack of knowledge of donor CMV status possibly confounded expanded clonotype changes. Since the PBMCs were unsorted, naive and antigen-experienced cells could not be conclusively compared.

A single count supports this clonotype. Its antigen is still unknown. The germline V gene encodes CDR1 MDHEN and CDR2 SYDVKM. V gave up 6 bases and J gave up 7 bases, with 19 bases separating them. This CDR3 spans 15 amino acids. Input material: blood. The rearrangement joins TRBV28 to TRBJ1-5, with D unresolved. This clonotype was sampled from a man younger than 35 in good health. DNA of the CDR3: TGTGCCAGCAGCCTGGAGGCGAAACCACAGCAGCCCCAGCATTTT. As protein: CASSLEAKPQQPQHF. The variable domain in full, completed from reference TRBV28 and TRBJ1-5, reads DVKVTQSSRYLVKRTGEKVFLECVQDMDHENMFWYRQDPGLGLRLIYFSYDVKMKEKGDIPEGYSVSREKKERFSLILESASTNQTSMYLCASSLEAKPQQPQHFGDGTRLSIL.